Given below is one TCR beta chain in context. The ends lost 2 bases at V and 2 bases at J; junction bases unmatched: 3. From germline, CDR1 is SGHAT and CDR2 FQNNGV. This CDR3 is built from 16 residues. TCRdb's table, derived via immunoSEQ multiplex PCR, lists solely in-frame clones and lacks some. The sample carries fewer than 180,000 clones, 70% to 90% recorded once. The sample is drawn from a study of blood T cell repertoires in COVID-19. The rearrangement joins TRBV11-2 to TRBJ2-2, with 9 bases lining up with TRBD1. The receptor comes from a man between 65 and 79 years old with acute or convalescent COVID-19. The sequenced sample was peripheral blood. The CDR3 spells CASSLRTGVNTGELFF. In nucleotides, the CDR3 is TGTGCCAGCAGCTTACGGACAGGGGTTAACACCGGGGAGCTGTTTTTT.